The rows below give T cell receptor beta chains drawn from one sample of a study of T-cell memory formation after mild COVID-19. TCRdb used MiXCR to reprocess the 5' RACE reads, holding one entry per CDR3 protein. Here the sample spans 250,000 to 300,000 distinct CDR3 sequences, 8% to 10% being singletons. Sequences were obtained from PBMCs or a T cell subset sorted from them (not recorded which). The origin of the receptors is a man between 18 and 35 years old who had mild COVID-19 (a few samples of this study predate the infection). Cell type and time point are not known. Each CDR3 is given with its conserved first and last residue. D genes are given only for firm matches. Clone size appears in some rows only: once, few, many, or a class for an expanded clone.

J gene: TRBJ2-5
D gene: TRBD2
V gene: TRBV10-3
clone size: many
CDR3 protein: CAIALAARETQYF
CDR3 DNA: TGTGCCATTGCACTAGCGGCCAGGGAGACCCAGTACTTC

J gene: TRBJ2-3
D gene: TRBD2
V gene: TRBV12-3/TRBV12-4
clone size: -
CDR3 protein: CASSFGGWLAGTDTQYF
CDR3 DNA: TGTGCCAGCAGTTTTGGGGGGTGGCTAGCGGGCACAGATACGCAGTATTTT

J gene: TRBJ2-3
D gene: -
V gene: TRBV30
clone size: many
CDR3 protein: CATSSTDTQYF
CDR3 DNA: TGTGCCACATCTAGCACAGATACGCAGTATTTT

J gene: TRBJ1-1
D gene: -
V gene: TRBV20-1
clone size: -
CDR3 protein: CSARGSSSGVTEAFF
CDR3 DNA: TGCAGTGCTAGGGGATCAAGTTCGGGGGTCACTGAAGCTTTCTTT

J gene: TRBJ1-2
D gene: -
V gene: TRBV6-5
clone size: few
CDR3 protein: CASTKRDYGAPYGYTF
CDR3 DNA: TGTGCCAGCACCAAGAGAGACTACGGGGCCCCCTATGGCTACACCTTC

J gene: TRBJ2-1
D gene: -
V gene: TRBV18
clone size: few
CDR3 protein: CASSPPLGTGSYNEQFF
CDR3 DNA: TGTGCCAGCTCACCACCGCTGGGAACGGGCTCCTACAATGAGCAGTTCTTC

J gene: TRBJ2-1
D gene: TRBD1
V gene: TRBV4-3
clone size: -
CDR3 protein: CASSQHGTGVLNEQFF
CDR3 DNA: TGCGCCAGCAGCCAACACGGGACAGGGGTATTAAATGAGCAGTTCTTC

J gene: TRBJ2-5
D gene: -
V gene: TRBV18
clone size: few
CDR3 protein: CASSPGPEETQYF
CDR3 DNA: TGTGCCAGCTCACCAGGACCAGAAGAGACCCAGTACTTC

J gene: TRBJ1-1
D gene: -
V gene: TRBV6-2/TRBV6-3
clone size: -
CDR3 protein: CASSSDVAAEAFF
CDR3 DNA: TGTGCCAGCAGTTCGGACGTGGCGGCTGAAGCTTTCTTT

J gene: TRBJ2-7
D gene: TRBD1
V gene: TRBV5-4
clone size: -
CDR3 protein: CASSQTGGANYEQYF
CDR3 DNA: TGTGCCAGCAGCCAAACAGGGGGCGCTAACTACGAGCAGTACTTC

J gene: TRBJ2-2
D gene: -
V gene: TRBV4-2
clone size: few
CDR3 protein: CASSPVGQEITGELFF
CDR3 DNA: TGTGCCAGCAGCCCCGTCGGCCAGGAAATCACCGGGGAGCTGTTTTTT

J gene: TRBJ2-7
D gene: -
V gene: TRBV21-1
clone size: -
CDR3 protein: CATLWYEQYF
CDR3 DNA: TGTGCCACCCTTTGGTACGAGCAGTACTTC

J gene: TRBJ2-7
D gene: -
V gene: TRBV3-1
clone size: few
CDR3 protein: CASSQGQKFYEQYF
CDR3 DNA: TGTGCCAGCAGCCAAGGTCAGAAATTCTACGAGCAGTACTTC

J gene: TRBJ2-1
D gene: -
V gene: TRBV19
clone size: few
CDR3 protein: CASSRPANEQFF
CDR3 DNA: TGTGCCAGTAGTCGCCCGGCCAATGAGCAGTTCTTC

J gene: TRBJ1-6
D gene: TRBD1
V gene: TRBV5-6
clone size: few
CDR3 protein: CASSHGQGNSPLHF
CDR3 DNA: TGTGCCAGCAGCCACGGACAGGGGAATTCACCCCTCCACTTT

J gene: TRBJ2-1
D gene: -
V gene: TRBV5-5
clone size: many
CDR3 protein: CASSLAVSSYNEQFF
CDR3 DNA: TGTGCCAGCAGCTTGGCAGTGAGCTCCTACAATGAGCAGTTCTTC

J gene: TRBJ1-2
D gene: -
V gene: TRBV3-1
clone size: -
CDR3 protein: CASSQQGGGYTF
CDR3 DNA: TGTGCCAGCAGCCAACAGGGCGGTGGCTACACCTTC

J gene: TRBJ2-1
D gene: TRBD2
V gene: TRBV7-9
clone size: few
CDR3 protein: CASSSRGLAATNEQFF
CDR3 DNA: TGTGCCAGCAGCTCAAGAGGACTAGCGGCAACTAATGAGCAGTTCTTC

J gene: TRBJ1-5
D gene: -
V gene: TRBV5-1
clone size: -
CDR3 protein: CASRQNQPQHF
CDR3 DNA: TGCGCCAGCAGGCAAAATCAGCCCCAGCATTTT

J gene: TRBJ2-1
D gene: -
V gene: TRBV11-3
clone size: few
CDR3 protein: CASSLVEGEQFF
CDR3 DNA: TGTGCCAGCAGCTTAGTGGAGGGTGAGCAGTTCTTC

J gene: TRBJ2-1
D gene: -
V gene: TRBV5-1
clone size: few
CDR3 protein: CASSLAGPYNEQFF
CDR3 DNA: TGCGCCAGCAGCTTGGCGGGGCCCTACAATGAGCAGTTCTTC

J gene: TRBJ2-3
D gene: -
V gene: TRBV7-6
clone size: -
CDR3 protein: CASSRTAFDDTQYF
CDR3 DNA: TGTGCCAGCAGCAGGACAGCTTTTGATGATACGCAGTATTTT

J gene: TRBJ2-2
D gene: -
V gene: TRBV6-5
clone size: -
CDR3 protein: CASSYLKLSTGELFF
CDR3 DNA: TGTGCCAGCAGTTACCTGAAGCTCTCCACCGGGGAGCTGTTTTTT

J gene: TRBJ1-4
D gene: TRBD1
V gene: TRBV7-2
clone size: many
CDR3 protein: CASSPWTGIDEKLFF
CDR3 DNA: TGTGCCAGCAGCCCATGGACAGGGATTGACGAAAAACTGTTTTTT

J gene: TRBJ2-1
D gene: TRBD2
V gene: TRBV2
clone size: few
CDR3 protein: CASSEGGGPEQFF
CDR3 DNA: TGTGCCAGCAGTGAGGGCGGGGGGCCAGAGCAGTTCTTC

J gene: TRBJ2-2
D gene: TRBD1
V gene: TRBV7-3
clone size: -
CDR3 protein: CASSSDRSTTGELFF
CDR3 DNA: TGTGCCAGCAGCTCGGACAGGTCGACCACCGGGGAGCTGTTTTTT

J gene: TRBJ1-1
D gene: -
V gene: TRBV5-6
clone size: -
CDR3 protein: CASTFANFMNTEAFF
CDR3 DNA: TGTGCCAGCACCTTTGCAAACTTCATGAACACTGAAGCTTTCTTT

J gene: TRBJ2-1
D gene: TRBD1
V gene: TRBV12-3/TRBV12-4
clone size: many
CDR3 protein: CASTEPGTGIYNEQFF
CDR3 DNA: TGTGCCAGCACCGAACCCGGGACAGGAATATACAATGAGCAGTTCTTC

J gene: TRBJ2-5
D gene: TRBD2
V gene: TRBV5-1
clone size: many
CDR3 protein: CASSKRTSGRTQYF
CDR3 DNA: TGCGCCAGCAGCAAACGGACAAGCGGGAGGACCCAGTACTTC

J gene: TRBJ2-5
D gene: -
V gene: TRBV20-1
clone size: many
CDR3 protein: CSAFIRGGETQYF
CDR3 DNA: TGCAGTGCCTTTATCCGGGGAGGAGAGACCCAGTACTTC

J gene: TRBJ1-1
D gene: TRBD1
V gene: TRBV29-1
clone size: -
CDR3 protein: CSVEDPKQGSNTEAFF
CDR3 DNA: TGCAGCGTTGAAGATCCAAAACAGGGGTCGAACACTGAAGCTTTCTTT

J gene: TRBJ2-3
D gene: TRBD2
V gene: TRBV5-4
clone size: few
CDR3 protein: CASRPAGGPSDTQYF
CDR3 DNA: TGTGCCAGCAGACCTGCGGGGGGGCCTTCAGATACGCAGTATTTT

J gene: TRBJ2-3
D gene: TRBD2
V gene: TRBV4-3
clone size: -
CDR3 protein: CASSHGGAGGPPDTQYF
CDR3 DNA: TGCGCCAGCAGCCACGGAGGGGCGGGGGGGCCTCCAGATACGCAGTATTTT

J gene: TRBJ2-2
D gene: TRBD2
V gene: TRBV6-2/TRBV6-3
clone size: many
CDR3 protein: CASSYSSAGANTGELFF
CDR3 DNA: TGTGCCAGCAGTTACTCGTCAGCGGGGGCGAACACCGGGGAGCTGTTTTTT

J gene: TRBJ2-3
D gene: TRBD2
V gene: TRBV6-5
clone size: few
CDR3 protein: CASSRGLAGGRPQTDTQYF
CDR3 DNA: TGTGCCAGCAGTAGGGGACTAGCGGGGGGACGCCCCCAGACTGATACGCAGTATTTT

J gene: TRBJ2-2
D gene: -
V gene: TRBV11-2
clone size: -
CDR3 protein: CASRDLVVGELFF
CDR3 DNA: TGTGCCAGCCGCGACTTAGTAGTCGGGGAGCTGTTTTTT

J gene: TRBJ2-3
D gene: -
V gene: TRBV20-1
clone size: -
CDR3 protein: CSADSGTDTQYF
CDR3 DNA: TGCAGTGCTGATTCGGGGACAGATACGCAGTATTTT

J gene: TRBJ2-2
D gene: -
V gene: TRBV18
clone size: -
CDR3 protein: CASSNQMNTGELFF
CDR3 DNA: TGTGCCAGCTCAAACCAGATGAACACCGGGGAGCTGTTTTTT

J gene: TRBJ2-2
D gene: -
V gene: TRBV2
clone size: few
CDR3 protein: CASRVGNTGELFF
CDR3 DNA: TGTGCCAGCAGGGTAGGGAACACCGGGGAGCTGTTTTTT

J gene: TRBJ1-2
D gene: -
V gene: TRBV9
clone size: few
CDR3 protein: CASSPSIYAGSGYTF
CDR3 DNA: TGTGCCAGCAGCCCCTCAATTTATGCAGGGTCCGGCTACACCTTC

J gene: TRBJ2-3
D gene: -
V gene: TRBV5-4
clone size: many
CDR3 protein: CASSLEPEDYLSTDTQYF
CDR3 DNA: TGTGCCAGCAGCTTGGAGCCCGAGGATTACCTTAGCACAGATACGCAGTATTTT

J gene: TRBJ1-5
D gene: -
V gene: TRBV5-5
clone size: -
CDR3 protein: CASSLKAGATPNQPQHF
CDR3 DNA: TGTGCCAGCAGCTTAAAGGCAGGAGCGACCCCCAATCAGCCCCAGCATTTT

J gene: TRBJ1-4
D gene: -
V gene: TRBV7-2
clone size: few
CDR3 protein: CASSLGLLATNEKLFF
CDR3 DNA: TGTGCCAGCAGCTTAGGGCTCCTCGCAACTAATGAAAAACTGTTTTTT

J gene: TRBJ1-4
D gene: -
V gene: TRBV4-3
clone size: few
CDR3 protein: CASSQVSTALNEKLFF
CDR3 DNA: TGCGCCAGCAGCCAAGTTTCAACAGCCCTTAATGAAAAACTGTTTTTT

J gene: TRBJ2-5
D gene: -
V gene: TRBV7-3
clone size: -
CDR3 protein: CASSSFPRETQYF
CDR3 DNA: TGTGCCAGCAGCAGTTTTCCCCGGGAGACCCAGTACTTC

J gene: TRBJ2-3
D gene: TRBD1
V gene: TRBV29-1
clone size: many
CDR3 protein: CSVKTGADTQYF
CDR3 DNA: TGCAGCGTTAAGACAGGGGCGGATACGCAGTATTTT

J gene: TRBJ2-1
D gene: -
V gene: TRBV7-3
clone size: many
CDR3 protein: CASSLGPDNEQFF
CDR3 DNA: TGTGCCAGCAGCTTGGGGCCCGACAATGAGCAGTTCTTC

J gene: TRBJ2-5
D gene: -
V gene: TRBV12-3/TRBV12-4
clone size: few
CDR3 protein: CASSHEETQYF
CDR3 DNA: TGTGCCAGCTCCCATGAAGAGACCCAGTACTTC

J gene: TRBJ2-5
D gene: TRBD2
V gene: TRBV20-1
clone size: many
CDR3 protein: CSAGSGGKETQYF
CDR3 DNA: TGCAGTGCTGGGAGCGGGGGGAAAGAGACCCAGTACTTC

J gene: TRBJ2-5
D gene: -
V gene: TRBV7-6
clone size: many
CDR3 protein: CASSWGTGRETQYF
CDR3 DNA: TGTGCAAGCTCATGGGGGACGGGTCGAGAGACCCAGTACTTC

J gene: TRBJ2-3
D gene: -
V gene: TRBV6-5
clone size: many
CDR3 protein: CASSYPGTDTQYF
CDR3 DNA: TGTGCCAGCAGTTACCCGGGCACAGATACGCAGTATTTT

J gene: TRBJ2-2
D gene: -
V gene: TRBV4-3
clone size: many
CDR3 protein: CASSLLVGGGEGGELFF
CDR3 DNA: TGCGCCAGCAGCCTCCTAGTAGGCGGGGGCGAGGGCGGGGAGCTGTTTTTT

J gene: TRBJ2-2
D gene: -
V gene: TRBV12-5
clone size: many
CDR3 protein: CASGLVPNGELFF
CDR3 DNA: TGTGCTAGTGGTTTGGTACCCAACGGGGAGCTGTTTTTT

J gene: TRBJ1-6
D gene: -
V gene: TRBV7-3
clone size: many
CDR3 protein: CASSPGLSQNSPLHF
CDR3 DNA: TGTGCCAGCAGTCCTGGGCTATCCCAGAATTCACCCCTCCACTTT

J gene: TRBJ2-5
D gene: -
V gene: TRBV20-1
clone size: few
CDR3 protein: CSAGSPTGMIGQYF
CDR3 DNA: TGCAGTGCGGGTAGCCCGACTGGTATGATCGGCCAGTACTTC